These T cell receptor beta chains were read from a single sample in a study of cytomegalovirus exposure and HLA in healthy donors. Measured with immunoSEQ multiplex PCR; TCRdb has only the in-frame clones, and not every one. The sample records some 80,000 clones, approximately 79% being singletons. The material sequenced was PBMCs. These receptors originate from a human donor in good health. Both conserved end residues are part of each CDR3. A D gene is named only where the DNA matches it firmly. The size field is filled for only some rows; it gives once, few, many or a size class.

clone size	J gene	D gene	V gene	CDR3 protein	CDR3 DNA
.	TRBJ2-5	TRBD2	TRBV7-2	CASSLQRGGLETQYF	TGTGCCAGCAGCTTACAGCGGGGGGGCCTGGAGACCCAGTACTTC
.	TRBJ2-7	.	TRBV4-1	CASSQVEGVTYEQYF	TGCGCCAGCAGCCAAGTGGAAGGGGTGACCTACGAGCAGTACTTC
.	TRBJ1-2	.	TRBV18	CASSPAQGTVLYGYTF	TGTGCCAGCTCACCAGCTCAGGGTACTGTCCTATATGGCTACACCTTC
.	TRBJ1-1	.	TRBV27	CASSLEAYGNTEAFF	TGTGCCAGCAGTTTAGAGGCCTACGGCAACACTGAAGCTTTCTTT
once	TRBJ1-6	.	TRBV4-3	CASSQDRRGNSPLHF	TGCGCCAGCAGCCAAGATCGGAGGGGCAATTCACCCCTCCACTTT
few	TRBJ1-2	.	TRBV19	CASSRTEDYGYTF	TGTGCCAGTAGTCGGACAGAGGACTATGGCTACACCTTC
.	TRBJ2-5	TRBD2	TRBV5-1	CASSLGGGGAQETQYF	TGCGCCAGCAGCTTGGGAGGCGGGGGGGCCCAAGAGACCCAGTACTTC
few	TRBJ2-7	.	TRBV7-9	CASSTSYEQYF	TGTGCCAGCAGCACGAGCTACGAGCAGTACTTC
.	TRBJ2-1	.	TRBV5-6	CASSLRGGLYNEQFF	TGTGCCAGCAGCTTGAGGGGGGGCCTCTACAATGAGCAGTTCTTC
.	TRBJ2-6	TRBD1	TRBV2	CASRDRGVIGANVLTF	TGTGCCAGCAGAGACAGGGGGGTAATTGGGGCCAACGTCCTGACTTTC
.	TRBJ2-3	.	TRBV29-1	CSAGGSADTQYF	TGCAGCGCTGGGGGGTCGGCGGATACGCAGTATTTT
few	TRBJ1-3	.	TRBV6-4	CASDRRFGGNTIYF	TGTGCCAGCGACAGGAGGTTCGGTGGAAACACCATATATTTT
.	TRBJ1-1	TRBD1	TRBV19	CASSYIQGAAFF	TGTGCCAGTAGTTACATACAGGGGGCTGCTTTCTTT
.	TRBJ1-2	.	TRBV19	CASSLWTGDYGYTF	TGTGCCAGTAGCCTATGGACGGGGGACTATGGCTACACCTTC
.	TRBJ2-5	.	TRBV7-7	CASSPDTETQYF	TGTGCCAGCAGCCCCGACACGGAGACCCAGTACTTC
.	TRBJ1-5	TRBD1	TRBV7-4	CASNRDRGLSPVFCSNQPQHF	TGTGCCAGTAACCGGGACAGGGGGCTCTCTCCCGTTTTTTGTAGCAATCAGCCCCAGCATTTT
.	TRBJ1-2	.	TRBV6-5	CASSVRRSYGYTF	TGTGCCAGCAGCGTTAGGAGATCCTATGGCTACACCTTC
few	TRBJ2-7	.	TRBV6-6	CASSSDYEQYF	TGTGCCAGCAGTTCAGACTACGAGCAGTACTTC
.	TRBJ2-7	.	TRBV7-6	CASSLDVDNEQYF	TGTGCCAGCAGCCTAGACGTCGACAACGAGCAGTACTTC
once	TRBJ2-2	.	TRBV7-7	CASSRGKNTGELFF	TGTGCCAGCAGCCGAGGGAAGAACACCGGGGAGCTGTTTTTT
.	TRBJ2-3	.	TRBV11-2	CASSEYSTDTQYF	TGTGCCAGCAGCGAGTATTCCACAGATACGCAGTATTTT
once	TRBJ1-2	TRBD1	TRBV19	CASSIDPSGGGYGYTF	TGTGCCAGTAGTATAGATCCCTCAGGGGGAGGCTATGGCTACACCTTC
.	TRBJ2-3	TRBD1	TRBV7-6	CASSLAGDRGRGDTQYF	TGTGCCAGCAGCTTAGCGGGGGACAGGGGGCGCGGGGATACGCAGTATTTT
few	TRBJ1-4	TRBD1	TRBV2	CASSDRDRVDEKLFF	TGTGCCAGCAGTGACCGGGACAGGGTCGATGAAAAACTGTTTTTT
.	TRBJ2-1	TRBD1	TRBV5-1	CASSSTPGQHNEQFF	TGCGCCAGCAGCTCCACTCCGGGACAGCACAATGAGCAGTTCTTC
.	TRBJ1-5	.	TRBV19	CASSIDRYSNQPQHF	TGTGCCAGTAGTATAGACAGGTATAGCAATCAGCCCCAGCATTTT
.	TRBJ2-7	.	TRBV15	CATSREGIRGFEQYF	TGTGCCACCAGCAGAGAGGGGATACGGGGATTCGAGCAGTACTTC
.	TRBJ2-5	TRBD2	TRBV18	CASSPGLAGGETQYF	TGTGCCAGCTCACCAGGACTAGCGGGGGGAGAGACCCAGTACTTC
.	TRBJ1-1	.	TRBV10-3	CAISETGMNTEAFF	TGTGCCATCAGTGAGACAGGGATGAACACTGAAGCTTTCTTT
.	TRBJ1-2	.	TRBV18	CASSRTDEYGYTF	TGTGCCAGCTCACGGACAGACGAATATGGCTACACCTTC
.	TRBJ2-7	TRBD2	TRBV5-1	CASSTGTSGRWYEQYF	TGCGCCAGCAGCACGGGGACTAGCGGCCGGTGGTACGAGCAGTACTTC
.	TRBJ2-7	TRBD1	TRBV7-6	CASSPGQGYEQYF	TGTGCCAGCAGCCCCGGACAGGGCTACGAGCAGTACTTC
.	TRBJ2-7	TRBD1	TRBV6-5	CASSYYQQGAGEQYF	TGTGCCAGCAGTTACTATCAGCAGGGGGCTGGCGAGCAGTACTTC
once	TRBJ1-6	.	TRBV7-6	CASSFDFINENSPLHF	TGTGCCAGCAGCTTCGACTTTATCAACGAGAATTCACCCCTCCACTTT
.	TRBJ1-5	TRBD1	TRBV19	CASSEYRGEGSNQPQHF	TGTGCCAGTAGTGAGTACAGGGGGGAGGGGAGCAATCAGCCCCAGCATTTT
.	TRBJ2-2	TRBD1	TRBV18	CASSPGTDNTGELFF	TGTGCCAGCTCGCCGGGGACAGACAACACCGGGGAGCTGTTTTTT
.	TRBJ2-3	TRBD2	TRBV6-4	CASSRTGTSGTDTQYF	TGTGCCAGCAGTCGGACCGGGACTAGCGGCACAGATACGCAGTATTTT
.	TRBJ2-7	TRBD2	TRBV6-5	CASSLSGASYEQYF	TGTGCCAGCAGTCTAAGCGGGGCGTCCTACGAGCAGTACTTC
.	TRBJ1-2	.	TRBV19	CASSDSWGEGYYGYTF	TGTGCCAGTAGTGATTCCTGGGGGGAAGGATACTATGGCTACACCTTC
.	TRBJ1-5	.	TRBV5-6	CASSSGRNRAGQPQHF	TGTGCCAGCAGCTCGGGCCGGAACAGGGCAGGTCAGCCCCAGCATTTT
.	TRBJ1-4	.	TRBV14	CASSRPREKLFF	TGTGCCAGCAGCCGGCCGCGGGAAAAACTGTTTTTT
.	TRBJ2-1	.	TRBV20-1	CSAQGGGEQFF	TGCAGTGCGCAGGGAGGGGGTGAGCAGTTCTTC
.	TRBJ2-7	.	TRBV6-6	CASSRPGMLFLGEQYF	TGTGCCAGCAGCCGTCCCGGGATGCTTTTCTTGGGAGAGCAGTACTTC
once	TRBJ1-1	.	TRBV6-5	CASSPHQNTEAFF	TGTGCCAGCAGTCCCCATCAGAACACTGAAGCTTTCTTT
.	TRBJ1-1	.	TRBV5-4	CASSLGKGYTEAFF	TGTGCCAGCAGCTTGGGAAAGGGGTACACTGAAGCTTTCTTT
once	TRBJ1-6	TRBD1	TRBV27	CASSLKDRLRSPLHF	TGTGCCAGCAGTTTGAAGGACAGGCTCAGGTCACCCCTCCACTTT
.	TRBJ2-5	TRBD2	TRBV7-2	CASSIPGTSGFAETQYF	TGTGCCAGCAGCATTCCCGGGACTAGCGGGTTTGCAGAGACCCAGTACTTC
.	TRBJ2-7	TRBD1	TRBV30	CAWTSIYRGLSYEQYF	TGTGCCTGGACCTCGATATACAGGGGCCTCTCCTACGAGCAGTACTTC
.	TRBJ1-2	TRBD1	TRBV6-5	CASSYSRQGYSYGYTF	TGTGCCAGCAGTTACTCGAGACAGGGGTATTCTTATGGCTACACCTTC
.	TRBJ1-1	.	TRBV4-1	CASSQEQTNTEAFF	TGCGCCAGCAGCCAAGAACAAACGAACACTGAAGCTTTCTTT
.	TRBJ2-2	TRBD2	TRBV4-1	CASRLAGGETGELFF	TGCGCCAGCAGGCTAGCGGGGGGAGAAACCGGGGAGCTGTTTTTT
.	TRBJ1-1	.	TRBV5-6	CASSLVSGDTEAFF	TGTGCCAGCAGCTTGGTTTCCGGGGACACTGAAGCTTTCTTT
.	TRBJ1-6	TRBD1	TRBV7-2	CASSLEVFDRGNNSPLHF	TGTGCCAGCAGCTTAGAGGTGTTCGACAGGGGGAATAATTCACCCCTCCACTTT
.	TRBJ2-5	TRBD2	TRBV30	CAWSRLRGQETQYF	TGTGCCTGGAGCCGCCTGCGGGGGCAAGAGACCCAGTACTTC
.	TRBJ2-7	.	TRBV7-9	CASSLETGHQYF	TGTGCCAGCAGCTTAGAGACAGGCCATCAGTACTTC